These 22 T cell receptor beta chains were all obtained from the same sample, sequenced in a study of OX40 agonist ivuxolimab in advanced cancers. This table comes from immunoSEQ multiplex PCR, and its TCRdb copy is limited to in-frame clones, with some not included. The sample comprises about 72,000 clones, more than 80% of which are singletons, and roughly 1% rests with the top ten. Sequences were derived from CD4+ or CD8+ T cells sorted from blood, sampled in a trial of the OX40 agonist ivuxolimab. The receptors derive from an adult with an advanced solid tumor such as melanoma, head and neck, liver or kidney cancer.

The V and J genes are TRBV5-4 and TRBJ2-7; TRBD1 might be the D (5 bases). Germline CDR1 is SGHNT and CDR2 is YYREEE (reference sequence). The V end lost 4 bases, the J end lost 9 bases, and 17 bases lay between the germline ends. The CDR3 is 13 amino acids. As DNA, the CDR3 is TGTGCCAGCAGCCCCAGGGTTGACCACGGGCAGTACTTC. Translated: CASSPRVDHGQYF.

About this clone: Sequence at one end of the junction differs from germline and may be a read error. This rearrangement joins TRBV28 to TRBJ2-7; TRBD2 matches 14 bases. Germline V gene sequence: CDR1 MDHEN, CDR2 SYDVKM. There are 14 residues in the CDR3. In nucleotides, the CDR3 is TGTGCCAGCCGGCCCGGACTAGCGGGAGGCCACCGGGAGTTC. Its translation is CASRPGLAGGHREF. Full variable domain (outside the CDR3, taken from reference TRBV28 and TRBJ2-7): DVKVTQSSRYLVKRTGEKVFLECVQDMDHENMFWYRQDPGLGLRLIYFSYDVKMKEKGDIPEGYSVSREKKERFSLILESASTNQTSMYLCASRPGLAGGHREFGPGTRLTVT.

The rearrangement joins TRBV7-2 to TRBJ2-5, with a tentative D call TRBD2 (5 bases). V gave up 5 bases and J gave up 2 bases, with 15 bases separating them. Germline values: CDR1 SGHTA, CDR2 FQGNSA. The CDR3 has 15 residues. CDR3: CASSRLTGTQETQYF. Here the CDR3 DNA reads TGTGCCAGCAGCCGACTAACGGGCACTCAAGAGACCCAGTACTTC. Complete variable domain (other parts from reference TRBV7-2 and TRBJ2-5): GAGVSQSPSNKVTEKGKDVELRCDPISGHTALYWYRQSLGQGLEFLIYFQGNSAPDKSGLPSDRFSAERTGGSVSTLTIQRTQQEDSAVYLCASSRLTGTQETQYFGPGTRLLVL.

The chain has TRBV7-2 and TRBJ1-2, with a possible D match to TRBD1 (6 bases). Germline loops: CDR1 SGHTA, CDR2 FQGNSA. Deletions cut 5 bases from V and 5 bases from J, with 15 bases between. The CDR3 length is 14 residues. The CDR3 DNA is TGTGCCAGCAGCCCCGGGGGGGCCCAGTATGGCTACACCTTC. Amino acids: CASSPGGAQYGYTF.

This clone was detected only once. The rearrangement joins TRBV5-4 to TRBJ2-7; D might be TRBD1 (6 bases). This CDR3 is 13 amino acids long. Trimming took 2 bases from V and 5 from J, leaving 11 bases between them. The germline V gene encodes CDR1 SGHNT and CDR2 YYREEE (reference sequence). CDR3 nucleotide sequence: TGTGCCAGCAGCTTCTCGGACAGAAACGAGCAGTACTTC. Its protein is CASSFSDRNEQYF.

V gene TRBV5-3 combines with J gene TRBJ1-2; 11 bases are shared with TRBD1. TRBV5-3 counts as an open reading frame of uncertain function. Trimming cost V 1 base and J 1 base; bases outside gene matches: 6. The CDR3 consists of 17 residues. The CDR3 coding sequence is TGTGCCAGAAGCTTGTTTCGGGACAGGGGGATTAACTATGGCTACACCTTC. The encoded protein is CARSLFRDRGINYGYTF.

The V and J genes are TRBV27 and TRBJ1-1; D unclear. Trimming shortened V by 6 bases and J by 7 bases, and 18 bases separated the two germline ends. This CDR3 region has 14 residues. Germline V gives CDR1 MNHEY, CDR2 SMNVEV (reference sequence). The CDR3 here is CASRLEYWNVEAFF. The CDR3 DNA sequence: TGTGCCAGCAGGCTAGAGTATTGGAACGTTGAAGCTTTCTTT.

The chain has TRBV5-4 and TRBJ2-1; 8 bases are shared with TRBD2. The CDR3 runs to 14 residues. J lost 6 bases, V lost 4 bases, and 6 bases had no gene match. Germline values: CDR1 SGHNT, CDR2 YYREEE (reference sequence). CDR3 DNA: TGTGCCAGCAGCATTGACGGGGGGGCCAATGAGCAGTTCTTC. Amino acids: CASSIDGGANEQFF.

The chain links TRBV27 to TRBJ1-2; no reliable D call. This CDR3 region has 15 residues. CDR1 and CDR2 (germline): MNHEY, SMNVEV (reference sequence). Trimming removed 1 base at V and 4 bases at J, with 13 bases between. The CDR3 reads CASSLYSPEGYGYTF. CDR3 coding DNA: TGTGCCAGCAGTTTATACTCCCCCGAGGGCTATGGCTACACCTTC.

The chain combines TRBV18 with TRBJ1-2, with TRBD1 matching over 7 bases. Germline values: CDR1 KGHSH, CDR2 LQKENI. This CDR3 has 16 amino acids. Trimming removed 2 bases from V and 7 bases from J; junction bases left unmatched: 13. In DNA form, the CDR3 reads TGTGCCAGCTCACCATCTTCTACTACAGGGGCTGGTGGCTACACCTTC. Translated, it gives CASSPSSTTGAGGYTF.

CDR3 coding DNA: TGTGCCAGCAGCACAGGGGGTGAAGCTTTCTTT. Translating gives CASSTGGEAFF. The rearrangement links TRBV27 to TRBJ1-1; TRBD1 matches at 8 bases. Unmatched junction bases numbered 1, after V lost 6 bases and J lost 7 bases. The CDR3 length is 11 residues. Germline CDR1 reads MNHEY; CDR2 reads SMNVEV (reference sequence).

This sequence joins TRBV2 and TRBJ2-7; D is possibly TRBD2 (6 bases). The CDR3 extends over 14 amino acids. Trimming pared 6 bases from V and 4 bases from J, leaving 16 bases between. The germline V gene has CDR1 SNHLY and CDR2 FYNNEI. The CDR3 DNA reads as TGTGCCAGCAGGGGGGGACCAGCAGCTTACGAGCAGTACTTC. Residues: CASRGGPAAYEQYF.

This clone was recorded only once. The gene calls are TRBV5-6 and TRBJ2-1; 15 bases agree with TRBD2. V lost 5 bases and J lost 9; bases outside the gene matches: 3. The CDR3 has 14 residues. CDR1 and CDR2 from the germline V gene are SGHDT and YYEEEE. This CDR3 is CASRTGLAGGEQFF. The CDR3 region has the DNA TGTGCCAGCAGGACGGGACTAGCGGGAGGTGAGCAGTTCTTC.

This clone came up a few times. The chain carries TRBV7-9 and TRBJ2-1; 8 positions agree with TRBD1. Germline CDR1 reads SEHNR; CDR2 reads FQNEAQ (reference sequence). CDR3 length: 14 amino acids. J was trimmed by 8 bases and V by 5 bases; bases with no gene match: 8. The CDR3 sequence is CASSPRTGRDEQFF. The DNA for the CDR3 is TGTGCCAGCAGCCCCCGGACAGGGCGGGATGAGCAGTTCTTC.

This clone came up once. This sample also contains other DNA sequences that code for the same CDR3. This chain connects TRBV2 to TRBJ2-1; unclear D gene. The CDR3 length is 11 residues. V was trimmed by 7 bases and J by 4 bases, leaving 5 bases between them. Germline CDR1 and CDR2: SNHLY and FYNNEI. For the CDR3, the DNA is TGTGCCAGCACCTCATACAATGAGCAGTTCTTC. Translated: CASTSYNEQFF.

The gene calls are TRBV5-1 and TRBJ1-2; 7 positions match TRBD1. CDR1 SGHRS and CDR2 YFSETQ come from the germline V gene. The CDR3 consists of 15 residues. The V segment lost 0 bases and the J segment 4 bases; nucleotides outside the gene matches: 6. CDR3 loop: CASSLAGGTSYGYTF. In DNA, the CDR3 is TGCGCCAGCAGCTTGGCAGGGGGGACATCCTATGGCTACACCTTC.

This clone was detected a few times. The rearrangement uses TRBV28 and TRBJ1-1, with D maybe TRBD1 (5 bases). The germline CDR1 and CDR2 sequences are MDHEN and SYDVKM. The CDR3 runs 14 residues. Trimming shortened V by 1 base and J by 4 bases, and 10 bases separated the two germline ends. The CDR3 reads CASSLLSQATEAFF. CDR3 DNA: TGTGCCAGCAGTTTATTATCACAGGCCACTGAAGCTTTCTTT.

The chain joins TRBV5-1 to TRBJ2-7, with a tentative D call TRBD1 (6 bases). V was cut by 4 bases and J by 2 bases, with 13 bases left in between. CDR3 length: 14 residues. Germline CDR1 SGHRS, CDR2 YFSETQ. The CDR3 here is CASSTWTDAYEQYF. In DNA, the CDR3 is TGCGCCAGCAGCACCTGGACAGATGCCTACGAGCAGTACTTC. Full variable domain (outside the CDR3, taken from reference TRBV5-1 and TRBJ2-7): KAGVTQTPRYLIKTRGQQVTLSCSPISGHRSVSWYQQTPGQGLQFLFEYFSETQRNKGNFPGRFSGRQFSNSRSEMNVSTLELGDSALYLCASSTWTDAYEQYFGPGTRLTVT.

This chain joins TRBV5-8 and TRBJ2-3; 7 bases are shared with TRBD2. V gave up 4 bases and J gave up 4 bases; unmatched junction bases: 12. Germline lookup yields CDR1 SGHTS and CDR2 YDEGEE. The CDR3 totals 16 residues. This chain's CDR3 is CASSHLGGSISDTQYF. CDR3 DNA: TGTGCCAGCAGCCACCTCGGCGGGAGCATCTCAGATACGCAGTATTTT.

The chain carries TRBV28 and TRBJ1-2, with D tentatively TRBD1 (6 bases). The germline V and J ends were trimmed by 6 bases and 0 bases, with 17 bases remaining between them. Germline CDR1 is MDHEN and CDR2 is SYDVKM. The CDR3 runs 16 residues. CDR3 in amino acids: CASRIGGGSSNYGYTF. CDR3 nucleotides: TGTGCCAGCAGAATAGGGGGGGGCTCGTCTAACTATGGCTACACCTTC.

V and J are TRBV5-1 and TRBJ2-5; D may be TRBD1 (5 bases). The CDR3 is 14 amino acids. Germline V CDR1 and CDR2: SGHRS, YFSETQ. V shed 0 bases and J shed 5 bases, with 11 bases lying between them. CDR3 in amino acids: CASSLDVTDETQYF. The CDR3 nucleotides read TGCGCCAGCAGCTTGGATGTGACAGATGAGACCCAGTACTTC.

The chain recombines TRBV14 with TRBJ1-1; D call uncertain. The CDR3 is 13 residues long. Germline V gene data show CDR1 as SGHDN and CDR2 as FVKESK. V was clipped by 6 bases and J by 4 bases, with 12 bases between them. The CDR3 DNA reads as TGTGCCAGCAGGTCGACCCGGCGCACTGAAGCTTTCTTT. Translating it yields CASRSTRRTEAFF.